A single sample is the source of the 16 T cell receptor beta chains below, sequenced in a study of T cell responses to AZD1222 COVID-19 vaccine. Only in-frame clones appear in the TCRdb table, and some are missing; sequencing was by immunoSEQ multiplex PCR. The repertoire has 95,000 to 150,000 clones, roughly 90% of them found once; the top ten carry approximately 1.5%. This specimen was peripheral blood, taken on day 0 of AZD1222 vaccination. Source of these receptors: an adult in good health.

The CDR3 protein is CASSSISGTGGGEAFF. The CDR3 coding sequence is TGTGCCAGCAGCTCCATATCCGGGACAGGGGGCGGTGAAGCTTTCTTT. The V gene is TRBV5-6, the J gene TRBJ1-1, with 12 bases identical to TRBD1. There are 16 residues in the CDR3. V shed 3 bases, J shed 7 bases, and the junction held 10 bases outside the gene matches. Germline V lookup: CDR1 SGHDT, CDR2 YYEEEE.

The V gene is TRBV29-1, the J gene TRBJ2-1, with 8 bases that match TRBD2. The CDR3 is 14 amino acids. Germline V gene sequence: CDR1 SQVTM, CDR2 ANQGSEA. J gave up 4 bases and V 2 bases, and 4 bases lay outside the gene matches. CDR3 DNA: TGCAGCGTTGAAAGCGGGGGACCTTACAATGAGCAGTTCTTC. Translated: CSVESGGPYNEQFF.

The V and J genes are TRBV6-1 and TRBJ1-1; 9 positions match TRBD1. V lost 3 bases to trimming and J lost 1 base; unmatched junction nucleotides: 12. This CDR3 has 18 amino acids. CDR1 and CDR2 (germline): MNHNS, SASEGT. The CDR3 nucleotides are TGTGCCAGCAGTGAGGACGCCGGGACAGGGAATCCGAACACTGAAGCTTTCTTT. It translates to CASSEDAGTGNPNTEAFF.

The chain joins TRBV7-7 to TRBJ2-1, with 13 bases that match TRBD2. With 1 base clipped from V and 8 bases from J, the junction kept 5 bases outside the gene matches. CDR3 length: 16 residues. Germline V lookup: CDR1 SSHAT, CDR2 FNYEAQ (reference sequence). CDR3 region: CASSLGLAGGLDEQFF. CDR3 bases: TGTGCCAGCAGCTTAGGACTAGCGGGAGGTCTCGATGAGCAGTTCTTC.

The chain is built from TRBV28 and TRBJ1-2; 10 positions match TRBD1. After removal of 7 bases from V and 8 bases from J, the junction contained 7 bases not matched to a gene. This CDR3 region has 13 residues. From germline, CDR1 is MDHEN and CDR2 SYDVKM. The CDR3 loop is CASTKGTGVGYTF. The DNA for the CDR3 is TGTGCCAGCACCAAAGGGACAGGGGTCGGCTACACCTTC.

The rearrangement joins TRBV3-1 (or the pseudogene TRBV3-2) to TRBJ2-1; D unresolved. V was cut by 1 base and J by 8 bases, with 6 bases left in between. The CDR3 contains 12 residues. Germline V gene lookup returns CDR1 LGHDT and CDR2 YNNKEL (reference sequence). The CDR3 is CASSQGVYEQFF. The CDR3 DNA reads TGTGCCAGCAGCCAAGGGGTCTATGAGCAGTTCTTC.

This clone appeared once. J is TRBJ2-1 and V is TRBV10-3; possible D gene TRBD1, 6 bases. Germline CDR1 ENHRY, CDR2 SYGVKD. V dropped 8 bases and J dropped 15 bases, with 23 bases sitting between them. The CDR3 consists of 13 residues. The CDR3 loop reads CAIGISGGHVLFF. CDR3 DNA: TGTGCCATCGGAATAAGTGGGGGCCACGTTCTGTTCTTC.

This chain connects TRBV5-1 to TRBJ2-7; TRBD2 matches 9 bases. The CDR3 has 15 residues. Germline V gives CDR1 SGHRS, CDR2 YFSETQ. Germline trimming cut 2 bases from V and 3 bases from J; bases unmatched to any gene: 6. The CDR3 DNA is TGCGCCAGCAGCTTAGGGACTAGCCTTCTCTACGAGCAGTACTTC. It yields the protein CASSLGTSLLYEQYF.

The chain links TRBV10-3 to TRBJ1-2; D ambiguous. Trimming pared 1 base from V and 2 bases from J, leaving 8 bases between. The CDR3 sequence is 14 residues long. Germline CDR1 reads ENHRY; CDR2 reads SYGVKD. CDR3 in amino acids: CAISEFIGNYGYTF. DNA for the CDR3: TGTGCCATCAGTGAGTTTATAGGAAACTATGGCTACACCTTC.

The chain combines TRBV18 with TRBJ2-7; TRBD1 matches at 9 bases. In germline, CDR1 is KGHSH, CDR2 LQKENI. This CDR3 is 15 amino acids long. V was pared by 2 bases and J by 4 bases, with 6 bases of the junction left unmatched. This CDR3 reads CASSPAGQGAYEQYF. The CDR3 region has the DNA TGTGCCAGCTCACCAGCGGGACAGGGTGCGTACGAGCAGTACTTC.

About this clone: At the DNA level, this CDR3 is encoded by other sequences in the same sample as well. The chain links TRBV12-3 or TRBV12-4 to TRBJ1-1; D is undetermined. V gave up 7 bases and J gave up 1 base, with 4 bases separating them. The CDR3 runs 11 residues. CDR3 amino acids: CASTGNTEAFF. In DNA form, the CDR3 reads TGTGCCAGCACCGGGAACACTGAAGCTTTCTTT.

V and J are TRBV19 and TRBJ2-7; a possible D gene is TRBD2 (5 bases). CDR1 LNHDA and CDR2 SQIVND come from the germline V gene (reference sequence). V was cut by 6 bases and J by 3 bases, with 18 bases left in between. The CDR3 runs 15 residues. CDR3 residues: CASSLSSGYFYEQYF. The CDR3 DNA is TGTGCCAGTAGCCTTTCGAGCGGCTATTTCTACGAGCAGTACTTC.

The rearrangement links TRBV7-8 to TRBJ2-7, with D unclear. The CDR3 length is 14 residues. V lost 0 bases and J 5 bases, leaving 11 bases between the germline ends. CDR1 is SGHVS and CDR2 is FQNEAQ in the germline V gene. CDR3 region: CASSLAASRDEQYF. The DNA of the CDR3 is TGTGCCAGCAGCTTAGCGGCTAGTAGGGACGAGCAGTACTTC.

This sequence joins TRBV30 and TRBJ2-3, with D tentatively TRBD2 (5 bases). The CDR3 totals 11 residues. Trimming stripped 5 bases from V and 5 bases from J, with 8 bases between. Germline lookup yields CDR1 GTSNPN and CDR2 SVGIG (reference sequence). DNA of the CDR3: TGTGCCTGGTGGGAGCTAGATACGCAGTATTTT. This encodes CAWWELDTQYF.

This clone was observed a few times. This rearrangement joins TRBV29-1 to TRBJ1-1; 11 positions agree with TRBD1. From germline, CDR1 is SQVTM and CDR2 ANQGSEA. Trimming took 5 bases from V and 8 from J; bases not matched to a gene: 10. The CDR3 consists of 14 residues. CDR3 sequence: CSVNPGWTGGEAFF. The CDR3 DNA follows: TGCAGCGTTAACCCTGGCTGGACAGGGGGCGAAGCTTTCTTT.

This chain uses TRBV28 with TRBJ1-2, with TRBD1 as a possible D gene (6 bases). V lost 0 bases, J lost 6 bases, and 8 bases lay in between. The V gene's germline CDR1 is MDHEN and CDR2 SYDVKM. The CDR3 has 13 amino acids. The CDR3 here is CASSLWAGDGYTF. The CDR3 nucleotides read TGTGCCAGCAGTTTATGGGCAGGGGATGGCTACACCTTC.